Listed below are T cell receptor beta chains from one sample, sequenced in a study of CD8+ T cells in alopecia areata. Some clones are missing from TCRdb's copy, which holds only in-frame ones; the method was immunoSEQ multiplex PCR. The table has about 150,000 clones, around 55% seen once. The sample consisted of CD8+ T cells sorted from blood, taken at week 0. These receptors were collected from a human donor with alopecia areata. CDR3s include the opening cysteine and the closing phenylalanine or tryptophan. Each record gives: clone size, D gene, V gene, J gene, CDR3 protein, CDR3 DNA. A D gene is named only where the DNA matches it firmly. Rows may omit the clone size; those that give it use once, few, many or a size class.

>few|TRBD1|TRBV29-1|TRBJ2-2
CSALGDSSIVNTGELFF
TGCAGCGCATTGGGGGACAGTTCGATCGTGAACACCGGGGAGCTGTTTTTT
>.|.|TRBV29-1|TRBJ2-7
CSAEGGGNEQYF
TGCAGCGCCGAAGGTGGGGGGAACGAGCAGTACTTC
>.|.|TRBV5-4|TRBJ2-1
CASSLTDNEQFF
TGTGCCAGCAGCTTGACGGACAATGAGCAGTTCTTC
>.|.|TRBV29-1|TRBJ1-2
CSVEEGDGYTF
TGCAGCGTTGAAGAAGGGGATGGCTACACCTTC
>few|TRBD2|TRBV9|TRBJ2-7
CASSAAIAGGSYEQYF
TGTGCCAGCAGCGCAGCAATAGCGGGGGGATCCTACGAGCAGTACTTC
>.|TRBD2|TRBV9|TRBJ2-7
CASSPKRGLEQYF
TGTGCCAGCAGCCCCAAGCGGGGCTTGGAGCAGTACTTC
>once|.|TRBV29-1|TRBJ2-7
CSVETTPSYEQYF
TGCAGCGTTGAAACTACCCCCTCCTACGAGCAGTACTTC
>.|TRBD1|TRBV30|TRBJ1-1
CAWGHPGGGTEAFF
TGTGCCTGGGGCCACCCAGGGGGAGGCACTGAAGCTTTCTTT
>.|TRBD1|TRBV7-2|TRBJ1-5
CASSSPGQGLNQPQHF
TGTGCCAGCAGCTCACCGGGACAGGGCCTCAATCAGCCCCAGCATTTT
>many|.|TRBV4-3|TRBJ1-1
CASSQEFSPSKNTEAFF
TGCGCCAGCAGCCAAGAATTCAGCCCCAGCAAGAACACTGAAGCTTTCTTT
>.|TRBD1|TRBV29-1|TRBJ2-1
CSVGTGHEQFF
TGCAGCGTTGGGACAGGGCATGAGCAGTTCTTC
>once|TRBD1|TRBV27|TRBJ1-6
CASRTTGGYSPLHF
TGTGCCAGCAGGACGACAGGGGGATATTCACCCCTCCACTTT
>.|.|TRBV30|TRBJ1-6
CAGTGSSQVSPLHF
TGTGCCGGCACAGGGTCTAGTCAGGTCTCACCCCTCCACTTT
>.|.|TRBV27|TRBJ2-1
CASSAWVRGEQFF
TGTGCCAGCAGTGCATGGGTTAGGGGTGAGCAGTTCTTC
>.|TRBD1|TRBV7-2|TRBJ1-5
CASSPDRGSNQPQHF
TGTGCCAGCAGCCCCGACAGGGGAAGCAATCAGCCCCAGCATTTT
>.|TRBD1|TRBV6-1|TRBJ1-5
CASSERWETGRQPQHF
TGTGCCAGCAGTGAAAGATGGGAGACAGGGAGACAGCCCCAGCATTTT
>.|TRBD2|TRBV27|TRBJ2-5
CASSSNSGVYQETQYF
TGTGCCAGCAGTTCCAATAGCGGGGTGTATCAAGAGACCCAGTACTTC
>few|.|TRBV7-9|TRBJ2-7
CASSPPRGRSYEQYF
TGTGCCAGCAGTCCTCCCCGGGGGCGCTCCTACGAGCAGTACTTC
>.|.|TRBV4-3|TRBJ2-4
CASSQDHQSMRNIQYF
TGCGCCAGCAGCCAAGATCATCAGAGCATGAGAAACATTCAGTACTTC
>.|.|TRBV30|TRBJ2-7
CAWSGVEIGYEQYF
TGTGCCTGGAGCGGTGTGGAAATTGGCTACGAGCAGTACTTC
>.|.|TRBV6-5|TRBJ1-2
CASSPRAGKGYTF
TGTGCCAGCAGTCCCCGAGCAGGGAAGGGCTACACCTTC
>.|.|TRBV7-2|TRBJ2-2
CASSLSTGELFF
TGTGCCAGCAGCTTGAGCACCGGGGAGCTGTTTTTT
>.|.|TRBV19|TRBJ2-1
CASSMGSANEQFF
TGTGCCAGTAGTATGGGCAGTGCCAATGAGCAGTTCTTC
>.|TRBD1|TRBV29-1|TRBJ1-1
CSSWTGPEAFF
TGCAGCTCATGGACAGGGCCTGAAGCTTTCTTT
>.|TRBD2|TRBV29-1|TRBJ2-3
CSALGVAGGPFADTQYF
TGCAGCGCACTTGGGGTGGCGGGGGGGCCATTCGCAGATACGCAGTATTTT
>.|.|TRBV2|TRBJ2-2
CASSPWTGELFF
TGTGCCAGCAGCCCTTGGACCGGGGAGCTGTTTTTT
>.|.|TRBV7-8|TRBJ2-4
CASSREKLAKNIQYF
TGTGCCAGCAGCAGAGAGAAGCTAGCCAAAAACATTCAGTACTTC
>few|TRBD2|TRBV4-3|TRBJ2-5
CASSQLRGEQETQYF
TGCGCCAGCAGCCAATTACGGGGGGAACAAGAGACCCAGTACTTC
>.|TRBD1|TRBV7-8|TRBJ1-1
CASSPRQGGNTEAFF
TGTGCCAGCAGCCCTCGACAGGGTGGCAACACTGAAGCTTTCTTT
>once|TRBD1|TRBV9|TRBJ2-7
CASSDRDRGREQYF
TGTGCCAGCAGCGACCGGGACAGGGGGCGAGAGCAGTACTTC
>.|.|TRBV27|TRBJ1-1
CASSHRGNTEAFF
TGTGCCAGCAGTCACCGGGGGAACACTGAAGCTTTCTTT
>.|TRBD1|TRBV4-3|TRBJ1-6
CASSPYYQGQNNSPLHF
TGCGCCAGCAGCCCCTACTATCAGGGACAGAACAATTCACCCCTCCACTTT